The rows below give T cell receptor beta chains drawn from one sample of a study of Ad26.COV2.S vaccination and SARS-CoV-2 variants. The repertoire was sequenced with immunoSEQ multiplex PCR; TCRdb's copy has only in-frame clones and lacks some. The table records hundreds of thousands of clones, roughly 90% of them present only once. The specimen comprised peripheral blood, sampled in a trial of Ad26.COV2.S vaccine versus placebo. These receptors were collected from a person aged 18-65 years who received the Ad26.COV2.S COVID-19 vaccine or a placebo. Each CDR3 is given with its conserved first and last residue. A D gene is named only where the DNA matches it firmly. Clone size is stated in some rows and not others, as once, few, many or a class when expanded.

j_gene | v_gene | abundance | d_gene | CDR3aa | CDR3nt
TRBJ1-6 | TRBV7-2 | - | - | CASSLPSGTHNSPLHF | TGTGCCAGCAGCCTACCGTCGGGCACACATAATTCACCCCTCCACTTT
TRBJ2-1 | TRBV29-1 | - | TRBD1 | CSVEARRTGEGNEQFF | TGCAGCGTTGAAGCCCGCCGGACAGGAGAGGGCAATGAGCAGTTCTTC
TRBJ2-1 | TRBV18 | - | TRBD2 | CASSPPRLAIYNEQFF | TGTGCCAGCTCACCCCCTCGACTAGCGATCTACAATGAGCAGTTCTTC
TRBJ2-5 | TRBV29-1 | once | - | CSVETEGWGETQYF | TGCAGCGTTGAGACTGAGGGGTGGGGAGAGACCCAGTACTTC
TRBJ2-1 | TRBV7-2 | - | - | CASSFRVLDEQFF | TGTGCCAGCAGCTTTCGGGTGCTGGATGAGCAGTTCTTC
TRBJ1-1 | TRBV3-1/TRBV3-2 | - | - | CASSHLEGRGNTEAFF | TGTGCCAGCAGCCATCTCGAGGGGAGGGGGAACACTGAAGCTTTCTTT
TRBJ1-2 | TRBV29-1 | - | TRBD1 | CSVEVRTGADGYTF | TGCAGCGTTGAAGTTCGGACAGGGGCGGATGGCTACACCTTC
TRBJ2-7 | TRBV10-3 | - | - | CAISESLRAGEMNEQYF | -
TRBJ2-1 | TRBV6-5 | - | - | CASSPYPGLNDEQFF | TGTGCCAGCAGTCCTTACCCGGGCCTCAACGATGAGCAGTTCTTC
TRBJ2-2 | TRBV7-8 | once | - | CASSSGLFRPTGELFF | TGTGCCAGCAGCTCAGGACTGTTCCGGCCCACCGGGGAGCTGTTTTTT
TRBJ1-3 | TRBV5-1 | once | - | CASSPSPDPGTIYF | TGCGCCAGCAGCCCCAGTCCAGACCCGGGCACCATATATTTT
TRBJ1-1 | TRBV18 | - | - | CASSEGQNTEAFF | TGTGCCAGCTCGGAGGGACAGAACACTGAAGCTTTCTTT
TRBJ1-5 | TRBV30 | - | - | CAWSPISNQPQHF | TGTGCCTGGAGTCCAATAAGCAATCAGCCCCAGCATTTT
TRBJ1-3 | TRBV6-6 | - | TRBD1 | CASGRFTGASGNTIYF | TGTGCCAGCGGTCGATTCACAGGGGCCTCTGGAAACACCATATATTTT
TRBJ2-2 | TRBV24-1 | - | - | CATGGGRECTHGELFF | TGTGCCACAGGGGGGGGCAGGGAATGCACACACGGGGAGCTGTTTTTT
TRBJ2-7 | TRBV2 | - | TRBD1 | CASSTRDRESEQYF | TGTGCCAGCAGTACCCGGGACAGGGAGTCCGAGCAGTACTTC
TRBJ1-2 | TRBV27 | - | TRBD1 | CASSWAGQGYYGYTF | TGTGCCAGCAGTTGGGCGGGACAGGGGTACTATGGCTACACCTTC
TRBJ1-1 | TRBV6-5 | - | - | CASSYSAHPRTEAFF | TGTGCCAGCAGTTACTCAGCACATCCGAGGACTGAAGCTTTCTTT
TRBJ2-5 | TRBV15 | few | TRBD2 | CATSGEETQYF | TGTGCCACAAGCGGGGAAGAGACCCAGTACTTC
TRBJ2-5 | TRBV29-1 | - | - | CSVGGRGGETQYF | TGCAGCGTTGGGGGAAGGGGGGGAGAGACCCAGTACTTC
TRBJ2-7 | TRBV6-2/TRBV6-3 | few | - | CASSFPSYEQYF | TGTGCCAGCAGTTTCCCAAGCTACGAGCAGTACTTC
TRBJ1-1 | TRBV4-1 | - | - | CASSQESLLAGAFF | TGCGCCAGCAGCCAAGAAAGCCTCCTTGCGGGGGCTTTCTTT
TRBJ1-1 | TRBV29-1 | - | TRBD1 | CSVGDHRGTEAFF | TGCAGCGTTGGAGACCACAGGGGGACTGAAGCTTTCTTT
TRBJ2-1 | TRBV14 | - | - | CASSQVFSGGEQFF | TGTGCCAGCAGCCAAGTGTTCTCGGGTGGTGAGCAGTTCTTC
TRBJ2-5 | TRBV11-2 | - | - | CASRQTVQETQYF | TGTGCCAGCAGACAGACAGTTCAAGAGACCCAGTACTTC
TRBJ1-1 | TRBV7-3 | - | - | CASSPQAGNTEAFF | TGTGCCAGCAGCCCCCAGGCTGGGAACACTGAAGCTTTCTTT
TRBJ2-7 | TRBV7-2 | - | TRBD1 | CASSLRQGIAYEQYF | TGTGCCAGCAGCCTCAGACAGGGGATCGCCTACGAGCAGTACTTC
TRBJ2-4 | TRBV2 | - | TRBD2 | CASSIAGGRVNIQYF | TGTGCCAGCAGTATAGCGGGAGGGCGGGTAAACATTCAGTACTTC
TRBJ2-3 | TRBV19 | once | - | CASSWIEGAGDTQYF | TGTGCCAGTAGTTGGATAGAGGGTGCAGGGGATACGCAGTATTTT
TRBJ2-5 | TRBV15 | once | TRBD2 | CATSGGGDQETQYF | TGTGCCACCAGTGGCGGGGGAGACCAAGAGACCCAGTACTTC
TRBJ1-1 | TRBV11-1 | - | - | CASSLVRGTEAFF | TGTGCCAGCAGCTTAGTGAGAGGCACTGAAGCTTTCTTT
TRBJ1-4 | TRBV27 | - | - | CASRPGILGEKLFF | TGTGCCAGCAGGCCCGGGATCTTGGGCGAAAAACTGTTTTTT
TRBJ1-6 | TRBV6-2/TRBV6-3 | - | - | CASSYDRAGPDNSPLHF | TGTGCCAGCAGTTACGACCGGGCAGGGCCCGACAATTCACCCCTCCACTTT
TRBJ2-7 | TRBV5-1 | - | TRBD1 | CASSREGQSAYEQYF | TGCGCCAGCAGCCGTGAGGGACAGTCAGCCTACGAGCAGTACTTC